The present T cell receptor beta chain was sequenced within a study of shared clonotypes between healthy human individuals. Original methodology: ImmunoSEQ sequences covered only the junction and lacked quality scores; filtering therefore differed. TCRdb keeps only in-frame clones here, not all; method: immunoSEQ multiplex PCR. Clone size and the V and J calls come from that table; the DNA yielded D and trimming. The repertoire holds about 800,000 clones, with approximately 96% as singletons. The germline V gene has CDR1 MNHEY and CDR2 SMNVEV (reference sequence). The CDR3 has 13 amino acids. V lost 6 bases and J lost 1, with 9 bases in between. CD8 cells classed as naive were CD45RO-negative and positively selected for CCR7, excluding terminally differentiated effector memory CD45RA+ cells. This clone was recorded once.

This sequence was found in a man under 40 in good health. Specimen: naive CD8+ T cells sorted from blood. J is TRBJ1-2 and V is TRBV27; D is possibly TRBD1 (6 bases). For the CDR3, the DNA is TGTGCCAGCAGGCCGACAGGTAACTATGGCTACACCTTC. Encoded protein: CASRPTGNYGYTF.